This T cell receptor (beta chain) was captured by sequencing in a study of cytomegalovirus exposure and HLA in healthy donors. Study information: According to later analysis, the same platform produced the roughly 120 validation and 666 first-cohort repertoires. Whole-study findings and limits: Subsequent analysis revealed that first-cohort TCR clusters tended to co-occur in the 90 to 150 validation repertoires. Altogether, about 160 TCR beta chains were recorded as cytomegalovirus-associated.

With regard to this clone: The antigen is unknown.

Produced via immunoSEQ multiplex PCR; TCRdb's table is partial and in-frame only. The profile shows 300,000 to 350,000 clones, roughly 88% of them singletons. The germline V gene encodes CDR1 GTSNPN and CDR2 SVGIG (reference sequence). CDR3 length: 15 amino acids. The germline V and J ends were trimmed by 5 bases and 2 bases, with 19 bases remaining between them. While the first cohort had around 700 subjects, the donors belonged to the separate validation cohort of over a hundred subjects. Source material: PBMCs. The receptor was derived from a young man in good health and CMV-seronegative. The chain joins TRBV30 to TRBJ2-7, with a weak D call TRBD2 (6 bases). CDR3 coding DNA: TGTGCCTGGTCCCTCGGGGGTGGCCCTACCTACGAGCAGTACTTC. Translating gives CAWSLGGGPTYEQYF.